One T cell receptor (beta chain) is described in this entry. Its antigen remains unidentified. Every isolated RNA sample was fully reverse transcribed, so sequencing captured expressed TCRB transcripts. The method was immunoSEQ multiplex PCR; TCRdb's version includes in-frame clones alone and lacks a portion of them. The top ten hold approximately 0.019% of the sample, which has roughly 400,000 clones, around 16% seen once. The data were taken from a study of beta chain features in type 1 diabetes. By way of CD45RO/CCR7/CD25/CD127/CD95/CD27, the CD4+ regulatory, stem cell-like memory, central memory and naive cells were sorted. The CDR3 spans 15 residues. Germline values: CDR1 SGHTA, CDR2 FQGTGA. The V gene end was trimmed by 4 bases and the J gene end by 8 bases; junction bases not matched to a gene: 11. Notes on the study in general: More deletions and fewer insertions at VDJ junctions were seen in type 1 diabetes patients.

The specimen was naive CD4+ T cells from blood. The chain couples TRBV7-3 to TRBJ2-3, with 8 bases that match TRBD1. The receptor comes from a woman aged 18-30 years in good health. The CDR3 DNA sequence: TGTGCCAGCAGCTCGACAGGGGTAGCAGTAGGTACGCAGTATTTT. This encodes CASSSTGVAVGTQYF.